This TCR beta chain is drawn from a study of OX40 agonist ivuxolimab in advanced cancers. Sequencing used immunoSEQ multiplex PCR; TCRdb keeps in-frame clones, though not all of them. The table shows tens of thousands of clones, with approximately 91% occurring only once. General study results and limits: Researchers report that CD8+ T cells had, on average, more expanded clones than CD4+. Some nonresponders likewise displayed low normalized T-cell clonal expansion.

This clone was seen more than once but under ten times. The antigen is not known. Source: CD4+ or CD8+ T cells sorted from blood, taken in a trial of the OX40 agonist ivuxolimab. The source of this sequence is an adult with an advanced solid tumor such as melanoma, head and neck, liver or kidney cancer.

CDR3 residues: CASSVVSTVGNQPQHF. In DNA, the CDR3 is TGTGCCAGCAGCGTAGTTTCGACAGTCGGCAATCAGCCCCAGCATTTT. The V and J genes are TRBV9 and TRBJ1-5, with D maybe TRBD1 (5 bases). The CDR3 sequence is 16 residues long. Germline V gene sequence: CDR1 SGDLS, CDR2 YYNGEE. The ends were cut back, 0 bases at V and 2 bases at J, with 12 bases in the middle. The full variable domain, rest sourced from reference TRBV9 and TRBJ1-5, is DSGVTQTPKHLITATGQRVTLRCSPRSGDLSVYWYQQSLDQGLQFLIQYYNGEERAKGNILERFSAQQFPDLHSELNLSSLELGDSALYFCASSVVSTVGNQPQHFGDGTRLSIL.